The TCR beta chain described here comes from a study of T cell changes during pregnancy in multiple sclerosis. The CDR3 consists of 11 residues. Germline loops: CDR1 LNHDA, CDR2 SQIVND (reference sequence). V lost 9 bases and J lost 6, with 9 bases in between. The protocol was immunoSEQ multiplex PCR, while the TCRdb copy is restricted to in-frame clones and leaves out a portion. The data show just under 100,000 clones, under 95% seen once. V gene TRBV19 combines with J gene TRBJ2-1, with D possibly TRBD1 on 6 matching bases. This clonotype was obtained from a female donor with multiple sclerosis, enrolled in a pregnancy study. The sequencing here drew on peripheral blood, taken after pregnancy. The CDR3, as DNA: TGTGCCAGCGGACAGATCAATGAGCAGTTCTTC. It codes for CASGQINEQFF.